The clone carrying this T cell receptor beta chain was counted many times. The sample originates from a study of T cells in Graves' hyperthyroidism and ophthalmopathy. Amplified TCR beta CDR3 regions derived from RNA transcripts. Researchers ran a first-round RT-PCR on the TCR CDR3 using the HTBI primer set. In TCRdb, the multiplex PCR reads were re-called with MiXCR into one record per CDR3 protein. The repertoire consists of 370,000 or so distinct CDR3 sequences, with more than 20% occurring once and the leading ten covering more than 60%. Fresh 10 ml peripheral blood yielded PBMCs. The CDR3 extends over 13 amino acids. The germline V gene has CDR1 SEHNR and CDR2 FQNEAQ (reference sequence). The V and J ends lost 0 bases and 7 bases respectively, with 9 bases between them.

The chain links TRBV7-9 to TRBJ1-1; tentatively, D is TRBD1 (5 bases). This receptor was identified in a man aged 45-60 years with Graves' hyperthyroidism. Sequenced: blood. The CDR3 protein is CASSLAEDSEAFF. CDR3 DNA sequence: TGTGCCAGCAGCTTAGCCGAAGACAGTGAAGCTTTCTTT.